The sequence of this T cell receptor beta chain was determined in a study of T cell clonotyping in hematopoietic cell transplantation. Overall study results and limits: At the given depth, recipient repertoires were over 95% de novo clonotypes. Higher Inverse Simpson Index values in graft donor and pretransplant recipient predicted broader posttransplant TCR diversity. No sorting was done, leaving CD4 and CD8 contributions mixed. Recipient TCR diversity dropped after transplant; expanded clonotypes rose from day 30 to 180.

Unmatched junction bases numbered 11, after V lost 6 bases and J lost 4 bases. The CDR3 runs to 16 residues. CDR1 is WNHNN and CDR2 is SYGVQD in the germline V gene (reference sequence). Sequenced by immunoSEQ multiplex PCR; TCRdb stores in-frame clones only, minus some. The sample has under 45,000 clones; approximately 88% are singletons. Turning to this clone: The antigen is unknown.

The rearrangement joins TRBV10-1 to TRBJ2-5; TRBD2 agrees at 10 bases. Sequenced: peripheral blood mononuclear cells. This sequence originates from a woman in her thirties or forties in good health. Some clones in this sample may be carry-over from other donors' samples. The CDR3 sequence: CASSGSGRALLETQYF. CDR3 nucleotides: TGCGCCAGCAGCGGGAGCGGGAGGGCCCTACTAGAGACCCAGTACTTC.